This TCR beta chain emerged from a study of human T cells and chemical hapten exposure. On the study more broadly: Minor pooled library volume differences mainly drove per-sample TCR yield variation.

Regarding this clonotype: Its matching antigen is unknown.

Study-wide results and limits: DPC sensitization did not alter TCRs above 1 in 1000 frequency. Significantly more large CDR3 similarity clusters arose among expanded TCRs than among controls. Correlating positively with patch test score were the PT1 expanded TCR counts.

TCRdb ran MiXCR on the RACE reads and lists one entry per CDR3 protein. The sample yields roughly 82,000 distinct CDR3 sequences, approximately 10% seen once. This CDR3 has 14 residues. V was trimmed by 2 bases and J by 4 bases, leaving 9 bases between them. Germline V gene sequence: CDR1 SGHNT, CDR2 YENEEA. The time point: patch test 1, 2 weeks after DPC sensitization. Treatment of the sample: therapeutic diphenylcyclopropenone sensitization with weekly scalp DPC. The TCR was taken from a woman aged 55-70 years with alopecia areata. Some clones in this sample may be carry-over from other donors' samples. V is TRBV11-3 and J is TRBJ1-3; D is undetermined. Sequences were derived from whole blood, sampled in connection with sensitization to the hapten diphenylcyclopropenone (DPC). CDR3 residues: CASSLRGNGNTIYF. CDR3 coding DNA: TGTGCCAGCAGCTTACGAGGGAACGGAAACACCATATATTTT.